This T cell receptor (beta chain) emerged from a study of CD8 T cells in Susac syndrome. The study's findings and limits: A relatively small number of individuals underwent TCR sequencing and HLA analysis.

From germline, CDR1 is SGHTA and CDR2 FQGNSA. Trimming cost V 5 bases and J 2 bases, with 11 bases left between them. The CDR3 is made up of 14 amino acids. Random-hexamer reverse transcription was applied to roughly 0.5 to 1 ug RNA. TCRdb reprocessed the immunoSEQ multiplex PCR reads via MiXCR and lists one record per CDR3 protein. The sample carries some 190,000 distinct CDR3 sequences, approximately 94% recorded once. Turning to this clonotype: Its antigen is undetermined.

This rearrangement joins TRBV7-2 to TRBJ2-3; possibly TRBD2 for D (5 bases). This receptor was taken from a human donor in good health. Sample: CD4+ T cells from PBMCs. DNA for the CDR3: TGTGCCAGCAGCCTGCAGCGGTTCACAGATACGCAGTATTTT. It translates to CASSLQRFTDTQYF.